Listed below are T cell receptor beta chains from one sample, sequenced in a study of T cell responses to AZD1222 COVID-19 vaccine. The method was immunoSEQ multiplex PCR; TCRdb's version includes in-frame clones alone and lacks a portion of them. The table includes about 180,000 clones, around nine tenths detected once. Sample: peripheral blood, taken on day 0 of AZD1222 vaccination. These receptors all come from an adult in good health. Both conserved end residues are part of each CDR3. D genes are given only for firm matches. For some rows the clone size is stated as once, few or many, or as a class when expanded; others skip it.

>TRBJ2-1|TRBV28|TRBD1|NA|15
CASKSGQGRGHEQFF
TGTGCCAGCAAATCCGGACAGGGAAGAGGGCATGAGCAGTTCTTC
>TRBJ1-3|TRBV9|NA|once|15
CASSRAPSSGNTIYF
TGTGCCAGCAGCCGGGCCCCAAGCTCTGGAAACACCATATATTTT
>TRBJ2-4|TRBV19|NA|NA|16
CASRGSGDEAKNIQYF
TGTGCCAGTCGGGGCTCTGGGGATGAAGCCAAAAACATTCAGTACTTC
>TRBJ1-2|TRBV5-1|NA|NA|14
CASSLRQNNYGYTF
TGCGCCAGCAGCTTAAGGCAGAACAACTATGGCTACACCTTC
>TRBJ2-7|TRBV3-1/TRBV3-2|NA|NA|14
CASSPSQGSYEQYF
TGTGCCAGCAGCCCAAGCCAGGGTTCCTACGAGCAGTACTTC
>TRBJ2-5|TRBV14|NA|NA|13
CASSPGLQETQYF
TGTGCCAGCAGCCCGGGATTACAAGAGACCCAGTACTTC
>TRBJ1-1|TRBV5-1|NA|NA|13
CASSLGQTIEAFF
TGCGCCAGCAGCTTGGGACAGACCATTGAAGCTTTCTTT
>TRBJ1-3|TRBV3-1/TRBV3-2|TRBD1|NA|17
CASSQVTGGVSGNTIYF
TGTGCCAGCAGCCAGGTGACAGGGGGGGTGTCTGGAAACACCATATATTTT
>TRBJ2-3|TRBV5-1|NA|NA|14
CASSLATATDTQYF
TGCGCCAGCAGCTTGGCAACGGCTACAGATACGCAGTATTTT
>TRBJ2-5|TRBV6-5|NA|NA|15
CASRLDPAIQETQYF
TGTGCCAGCAGACTTGATCCAGCTATCCAAGAGACCCAGTACTTC
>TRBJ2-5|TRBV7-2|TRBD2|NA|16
CASSLGGGSPQETQYF
TGTGCCAGCAGCTTAGGGGGCGGGAGCCCCCAAGAGACCCAGTACTTC
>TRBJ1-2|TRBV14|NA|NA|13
CASSQDLRGGYTF
TGTGCCAGCAGCCAAGATCTGAGAGGGGGCTACACCTTC
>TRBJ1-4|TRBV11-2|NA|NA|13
CASSWGFNEKLFF
TGTGCCAGCAGCTGGGGATTTAATGAAAAACTGTTTTTT
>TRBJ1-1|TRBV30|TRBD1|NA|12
CACNRGNTEAFF
TGTGCCTGCAACAGGGGCAACACTGAAGCTTTCTTT
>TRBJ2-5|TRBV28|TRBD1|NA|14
CASSTSRQGQTQYF
TGTGCCAGCAGTACCTCCCGACAGGGGCAAACCCAGTACTTC